This T cell receptor (beta chain) is from a study of shared clonotypes between healthy human individuals. Approximately 200 ng DNA, 30,000 or so T cell genomes, went into each sorted-subset replicate PCR. The table came from immunoSEQ multiplex PCR; TCRdb's copy has only in-frame clones and leaves some out. The sample carries about 1.1 million clones, approximately 80% recorded once. The V and J ends lost 5 bases and 3 bases respectively, with 11 bases between them. The germline CDR1 and CDR2 sequences are SNHLY and FYNNEI. The CDR3 length is 13 residues. Study-level results: Measured sharing among donors was expected to vary with sequencing depth. Among non-shared clonotypes, generation probabilities were lower than among those shared by all four donors. Despite large depth, sorted-subset datasets appeared incompletely sequenced.

With respect to this clone: Its antigen remains unknown.

The TCR sequence derives from a man younger than 35 in good health. Some clones in this sample may be carry-over from other donors' samples. Sequenced sample: memory CD4+ T cells from PBMCs. Subset indicated: CD45RA-negative fraction. V gene TRBV2 combines with J gene TRBJ2-7; D not resolved. CDR3 sequence: CASSPLLGYEQYF. DNA of the CDR3: TGTGCCAGCAGTCCCCTGCTAGGCTACGAGCAGTACTTC.